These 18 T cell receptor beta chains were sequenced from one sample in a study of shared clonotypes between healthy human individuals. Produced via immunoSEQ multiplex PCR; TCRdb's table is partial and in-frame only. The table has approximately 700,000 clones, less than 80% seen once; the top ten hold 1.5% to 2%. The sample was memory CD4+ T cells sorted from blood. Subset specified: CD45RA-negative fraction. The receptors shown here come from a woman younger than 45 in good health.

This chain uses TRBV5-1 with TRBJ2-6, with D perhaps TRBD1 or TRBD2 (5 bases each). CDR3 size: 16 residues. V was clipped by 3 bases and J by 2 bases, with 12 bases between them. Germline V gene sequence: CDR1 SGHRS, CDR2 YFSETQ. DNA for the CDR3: TGCGCCAGCAGCTCCCCCGGGACGGCTGGGGCCAACGTCCTGACTTTC. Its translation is CASSSPGTAGANVLTF.

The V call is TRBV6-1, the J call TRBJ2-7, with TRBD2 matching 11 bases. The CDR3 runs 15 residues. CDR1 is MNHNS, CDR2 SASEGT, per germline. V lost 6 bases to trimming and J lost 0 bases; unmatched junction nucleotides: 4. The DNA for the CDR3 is TGTGCCAGCAGCACAACTAGCGGGAGCTCCTACGAGCAGTACTTC. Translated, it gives CASSTTSGSSYEQYF.

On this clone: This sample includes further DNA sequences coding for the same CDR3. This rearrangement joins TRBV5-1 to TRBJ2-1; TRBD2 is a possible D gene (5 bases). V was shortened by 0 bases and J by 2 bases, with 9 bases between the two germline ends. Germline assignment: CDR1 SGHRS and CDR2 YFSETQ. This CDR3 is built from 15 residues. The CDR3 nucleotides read TGCGCCAGCAGCTTGGCAAGCGGAACCTACAATGAGCAGTTCTTC. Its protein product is CASSLASGTYNEQFF.

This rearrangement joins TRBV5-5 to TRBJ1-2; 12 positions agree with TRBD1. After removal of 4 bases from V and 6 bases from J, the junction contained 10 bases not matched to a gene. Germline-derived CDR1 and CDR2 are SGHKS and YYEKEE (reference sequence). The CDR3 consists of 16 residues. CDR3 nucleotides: TGTGCCAGCAGCGGCCAACCGGGACAGGGGGCGAATGGCTACACCTTC. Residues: CASSGQPGQGANGYTF.

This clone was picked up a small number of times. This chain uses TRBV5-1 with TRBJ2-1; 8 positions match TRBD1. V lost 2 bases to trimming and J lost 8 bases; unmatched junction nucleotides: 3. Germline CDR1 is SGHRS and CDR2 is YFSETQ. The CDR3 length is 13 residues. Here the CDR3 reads CASSLAGGYEQFF. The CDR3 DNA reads TGCGCCAGCAGCTTAGCAGGGGGCTATGAGCAGTTCTTC.

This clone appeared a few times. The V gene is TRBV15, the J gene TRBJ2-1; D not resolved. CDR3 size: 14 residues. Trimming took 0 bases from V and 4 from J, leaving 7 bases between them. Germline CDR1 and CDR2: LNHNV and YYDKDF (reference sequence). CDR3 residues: CATSRDLEYNEQFF. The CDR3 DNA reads TGTGCCACCAGCAGAGACCTCGAGTACAATGAGCAGTTCTTC.

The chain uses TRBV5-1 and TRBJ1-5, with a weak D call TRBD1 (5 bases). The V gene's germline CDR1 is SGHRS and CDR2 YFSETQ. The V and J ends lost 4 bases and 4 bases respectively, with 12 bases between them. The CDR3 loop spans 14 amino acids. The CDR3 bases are TGCGCCAGCAGCGAAGGGGAGGAGAATCAGCCCCAGCATTTT. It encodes CASSEGEENQPQHF.

The CDR3: CASSPLGQGVNQPQHF. CDR3 DNA sequence: TGTGCCAGTAGTCCCCTCGGACAGGGAGTCAATCAGCCCCAGCATTTT. The chain is built from TRBV19 and TRBJ1-5, with TRBD1 matching 8 bases. The trim removed 5 bases at V and 3 bases at J, leaving 9 bases unmatched. There are 16 residues in the CDR3. Germline CDR1 LNHDA, CDR2 SQIVND (reference sequence).

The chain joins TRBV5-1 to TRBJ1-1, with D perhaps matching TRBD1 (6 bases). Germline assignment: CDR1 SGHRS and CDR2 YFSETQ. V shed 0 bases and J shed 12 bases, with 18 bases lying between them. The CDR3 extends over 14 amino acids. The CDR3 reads CASSLATGGSSPFF. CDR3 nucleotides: TGCGCCAGCAGCTTGGCCACCGGGGGCAGTTCGCCTTTCTTT.

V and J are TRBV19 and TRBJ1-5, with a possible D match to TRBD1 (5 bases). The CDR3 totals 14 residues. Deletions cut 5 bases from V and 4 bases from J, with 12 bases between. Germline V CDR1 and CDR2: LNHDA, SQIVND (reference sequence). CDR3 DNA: TGTGCCAGTAGTGACCGTGGGGGAAATCAGCCCCAGCATTTT. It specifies CASSDRGGNQPQHF.

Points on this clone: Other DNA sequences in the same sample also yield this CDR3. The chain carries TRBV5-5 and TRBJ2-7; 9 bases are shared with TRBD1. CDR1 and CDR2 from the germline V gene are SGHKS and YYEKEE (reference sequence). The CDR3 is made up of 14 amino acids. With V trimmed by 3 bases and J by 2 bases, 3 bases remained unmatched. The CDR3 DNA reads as TGTGCCAGCAGCTCGGGACAGGGAACCTACGAGCAGTACTTC. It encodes CASSSGQGTYEQYF.

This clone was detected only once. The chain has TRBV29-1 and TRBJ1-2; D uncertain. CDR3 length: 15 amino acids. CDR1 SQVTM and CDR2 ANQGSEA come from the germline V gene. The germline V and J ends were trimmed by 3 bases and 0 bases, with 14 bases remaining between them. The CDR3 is CSVELPSGPNYGYTF. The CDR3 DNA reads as TGCAGCGTTGAGTTACCGTCAGGTCCTAACTATGGCTACACCTTC.

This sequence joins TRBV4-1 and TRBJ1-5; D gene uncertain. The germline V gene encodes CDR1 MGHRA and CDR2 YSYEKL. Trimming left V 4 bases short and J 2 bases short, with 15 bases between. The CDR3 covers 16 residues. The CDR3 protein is CASSPSRSWGNQPQHF. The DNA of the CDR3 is TGCGCCAGCAGCCCATCAAGGAGTTGGGGCAATCAGCCCCAGCATTTT.

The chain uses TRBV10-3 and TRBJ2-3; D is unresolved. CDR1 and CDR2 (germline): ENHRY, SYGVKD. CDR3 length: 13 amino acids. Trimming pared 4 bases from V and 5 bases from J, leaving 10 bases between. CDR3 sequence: CAISVGGIDTQYF. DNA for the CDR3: TGTGCCATCAGTGTGGGTGGCATAGATACGCAGTATTTT.

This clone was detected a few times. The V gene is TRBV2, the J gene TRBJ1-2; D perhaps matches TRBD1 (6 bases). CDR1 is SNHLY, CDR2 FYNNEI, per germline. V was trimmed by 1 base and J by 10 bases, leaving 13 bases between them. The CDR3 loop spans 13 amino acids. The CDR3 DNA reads TGTGCCAGCAGTGAAGTGGGACAAGTTTACTACACCTTC. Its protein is CASSEVGQVYYTF.

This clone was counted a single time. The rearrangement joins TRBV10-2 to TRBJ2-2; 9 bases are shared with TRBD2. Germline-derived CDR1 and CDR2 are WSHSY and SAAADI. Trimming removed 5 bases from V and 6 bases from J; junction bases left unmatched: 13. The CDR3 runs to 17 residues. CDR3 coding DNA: TGCGCCAGCAGTCGAACCTTAGCGGGAGCAGATGCCGGGGAGCTGTTTTTT. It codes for CASSRTLAGADAGELFF.

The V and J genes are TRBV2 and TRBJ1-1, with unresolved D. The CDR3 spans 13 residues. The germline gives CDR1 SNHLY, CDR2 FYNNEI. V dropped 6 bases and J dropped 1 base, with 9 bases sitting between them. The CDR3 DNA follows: TGTGCCAGCAGGTTCAGTGGGAACACTGAAGCTTTCTTT. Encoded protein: CASRFSGNTEAFF.

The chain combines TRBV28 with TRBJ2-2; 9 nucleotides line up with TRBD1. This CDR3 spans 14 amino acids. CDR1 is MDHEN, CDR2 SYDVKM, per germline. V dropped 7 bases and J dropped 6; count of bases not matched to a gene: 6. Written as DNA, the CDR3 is TGTGCCAGCAAACTACAGGGGGCGGCCGGGGAGCTGTTTTTT. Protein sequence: CASKLQGAAGELFF. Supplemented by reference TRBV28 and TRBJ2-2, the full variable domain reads DVKVTQSSRYLVKRTGEKVFLECVQDMDHENMFWYRQDPGLGLRLIYFSYDVKMKEKGDIPEGYSVSREKKERFSLILESASTNQTSMYLCASKLQGAAGELFFGEGSRLTVL.